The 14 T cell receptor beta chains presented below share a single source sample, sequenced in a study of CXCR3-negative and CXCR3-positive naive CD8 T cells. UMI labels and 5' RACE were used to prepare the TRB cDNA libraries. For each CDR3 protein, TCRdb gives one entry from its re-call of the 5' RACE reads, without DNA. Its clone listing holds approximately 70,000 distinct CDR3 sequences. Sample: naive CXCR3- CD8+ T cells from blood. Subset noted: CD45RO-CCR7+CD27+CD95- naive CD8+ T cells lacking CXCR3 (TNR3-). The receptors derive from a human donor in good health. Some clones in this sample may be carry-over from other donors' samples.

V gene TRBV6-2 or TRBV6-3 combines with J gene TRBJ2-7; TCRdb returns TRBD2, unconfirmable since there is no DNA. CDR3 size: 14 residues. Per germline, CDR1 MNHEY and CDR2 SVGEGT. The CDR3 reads CASRGLGSSYEQYF.

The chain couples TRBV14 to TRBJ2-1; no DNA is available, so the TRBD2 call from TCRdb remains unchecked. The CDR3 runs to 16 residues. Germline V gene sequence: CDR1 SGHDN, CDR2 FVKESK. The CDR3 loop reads CASSQTPGLEKDEQFF.

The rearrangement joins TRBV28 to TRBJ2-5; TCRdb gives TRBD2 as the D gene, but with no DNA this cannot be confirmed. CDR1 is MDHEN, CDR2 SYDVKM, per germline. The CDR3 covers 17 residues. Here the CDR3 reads CASSSLIIASNQETQYF.

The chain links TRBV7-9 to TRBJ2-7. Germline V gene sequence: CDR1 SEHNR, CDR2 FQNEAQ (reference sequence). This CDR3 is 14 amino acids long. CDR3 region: CASSLVPSSYEQYF.

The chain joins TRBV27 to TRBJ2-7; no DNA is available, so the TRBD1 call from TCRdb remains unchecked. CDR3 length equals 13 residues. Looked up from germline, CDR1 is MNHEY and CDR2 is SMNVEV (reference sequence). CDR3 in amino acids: CASADRVNYEQYF.

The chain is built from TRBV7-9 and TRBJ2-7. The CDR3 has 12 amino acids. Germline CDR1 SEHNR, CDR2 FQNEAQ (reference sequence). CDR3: CASSLGSDEQYF.

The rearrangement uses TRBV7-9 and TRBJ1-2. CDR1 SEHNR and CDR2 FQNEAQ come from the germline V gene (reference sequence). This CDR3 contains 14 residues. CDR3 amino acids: CASSSSARPFGYTF.

The CDR3 sequence is CSVETWTGDLGEQYF. The chain links TRBV29-1 to TRBJ2-7; the D call of TRBD1 rests on TCRdb alone, since no DNA is present to check it. The germline gives CDR1 SQVTM, CDR2 ANQGSEA. The CDR3 contains 15 residues.

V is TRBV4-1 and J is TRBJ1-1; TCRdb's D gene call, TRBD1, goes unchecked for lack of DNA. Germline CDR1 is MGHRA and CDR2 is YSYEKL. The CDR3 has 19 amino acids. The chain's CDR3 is CASSQTSGTGVVMNTEAFF.

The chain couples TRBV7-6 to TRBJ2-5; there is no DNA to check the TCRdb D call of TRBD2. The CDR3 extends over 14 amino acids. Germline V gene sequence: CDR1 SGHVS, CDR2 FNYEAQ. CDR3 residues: CASSSGLSGETQYF. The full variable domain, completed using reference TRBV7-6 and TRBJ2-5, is GAGVSQSPRYKVTKRGQDVALRCDPISGHVSLYWYRQALGQGPEFLTYFNYEAQQDKSGLPNDRFSAERPEGSISTLTIQRTEQRDSAMYRCASSSGLSGETQYFGPGTRLLVL.

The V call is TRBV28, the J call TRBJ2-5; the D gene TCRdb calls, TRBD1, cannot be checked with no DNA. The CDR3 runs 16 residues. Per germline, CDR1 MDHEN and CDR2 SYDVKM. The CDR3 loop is CASSFTRPWGPGTQYF.

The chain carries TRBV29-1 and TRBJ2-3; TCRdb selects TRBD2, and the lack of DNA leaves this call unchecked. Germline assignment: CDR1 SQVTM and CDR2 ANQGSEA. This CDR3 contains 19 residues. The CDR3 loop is CSVEGTSGGSRYGTDTQYF.

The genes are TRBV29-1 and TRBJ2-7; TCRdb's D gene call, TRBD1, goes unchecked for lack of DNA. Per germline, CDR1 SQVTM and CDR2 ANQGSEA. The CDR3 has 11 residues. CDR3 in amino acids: CSVQGGHEQYF.

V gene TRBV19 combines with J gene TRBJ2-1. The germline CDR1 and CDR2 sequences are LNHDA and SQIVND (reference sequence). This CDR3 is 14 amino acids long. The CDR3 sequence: CASSIGLRYNEQFF.